This TCR beta chain was captured by sequencing in a study of T cell responses to AZD1222 COVID-19 vaccine. Worth noting for this clone: Its cognate antigen is unknown.

Study observations and caveats: At study baseline, merely several AZD1222 recipients were seropositive. With two AZD1222 doses given, Spike-specific TCR breadth and depth both rose.

Method: immunoSEQ multiplex PCR; TCRdb's copy keeps in-frame clones and lacks some. The data show approximately 170,000 clones, 85% to 95% seen once. CDR3 length: 15 residues. Per the germline V gene, CDR1 is MNHEY and CDR2 is SVGAGI. V was pared by 6 bases and J by 6 bases, with 6 bases of the junction left unmatched. Material: peripheral blood, obtained 28 days after the second AZD1222 dose. The rearrangement links TRBV6-5 to TRBJ2-3; 13 nucleotides align to TRBD2. The source is an adult who received the AZD1222 COVID-19 vaccine. The CDR3 loop is CASSQLAGGPDTQYF. The DNA for the CDR3 is TGTGCCAGCAGCCAACTAGCGGGAGGGCCGGATACGCAGTATTTT.